This TCR beta chain emerged from a study of blood T cell repertoires in COVID-19. On the study more broadly: From the United States, Italy and Spain came samples of acute and convalescent COVID-19. The cDNA or gDNA used as material had been derived from T cells, B-cell-depleted T cells, or PBMCs.

Trimming left V 3 bases short and J 8 bases short, with 16 bases between. The CDR3 spans 14 residues. CDR1 is DFQATT, CDR2 SNEGSKA, per germline (reference sequence). How the authors handled the data: Amplification from reference gene primers served as the basis for estimated nucleated cell counts. Clones were read by immunoSEQ multiplex PCR, and TCRdb kept only the in-frame ones, dropping some. V, J and clone size are those of that table, while D and trimming were read from the DNA. Seen here are just over 150,000 clones, about 80% observed once, and the top ten hold over 0.5%. The rearrangement joins TRBV20-1 to TRBJ1-4, with D hard to call. Material: peripheral blood. The sequence was collected from a man in his sixties with acute or convalescent COVID-19. The CDR3 region has the DNA TGCAGTGCTAGTTCTCCGGGTCGGCGAGAAAAACTGTTTTTT. Protein: CSASSPGRREKLFF.